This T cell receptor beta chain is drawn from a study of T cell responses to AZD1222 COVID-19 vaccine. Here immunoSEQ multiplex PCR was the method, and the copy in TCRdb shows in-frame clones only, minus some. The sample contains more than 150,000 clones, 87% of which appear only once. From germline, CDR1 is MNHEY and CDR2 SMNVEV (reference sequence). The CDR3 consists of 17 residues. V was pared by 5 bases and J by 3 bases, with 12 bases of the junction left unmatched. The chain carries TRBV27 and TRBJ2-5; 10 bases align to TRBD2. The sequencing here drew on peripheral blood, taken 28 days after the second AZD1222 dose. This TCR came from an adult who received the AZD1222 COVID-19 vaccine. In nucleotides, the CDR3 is TGTGCCAGCAGTCTGACCGCCCCTAGCGGGAGAGAAGAGACCCAGTACTTC. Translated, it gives CASSLTAPSGREETQYF.